The following is a TCR beta chain sequence with its context. This sample is drawn from a study of T-cell memory formation after mild COVID-19. TCRdb recomputed calls from the 5' RACE reads with MiXCR, one row per CDR3 protein. The sample lists 100,000 to 150,000 distinct CDR3 sequences; 15% to 20% were seen once. Looked up from germline, CDR1 is SGHDT and CDR2 is YYEEEE. Between the trimmed V and J ends, which lost 2 bases and 4 bases, there was a span of 6 bases. The CDR3 contains 12 residues. The J gene is TRBJ2-5, the V gene TRBV5-6; D ambiguous. Sequencing used PBMCs or a T cell subset sorted from them (not recorded which). The TCR sequence derives from a man aged 18 to 30 who had mild COVID-19 (a few samples of this study predate the infection). Cell type and time point are not known. The CDR3 nucleotides are TGTGCCAGCAGCTTATCGAGAGAGACCCAGTACTTC. Protein: CASSLSRETQYF. The full variable domain, its missing parts supplied by reference TRBV5-6 and TRBJ2-5, is DAGVTQSPTHLIKTRGQQVTLRCSPKSGHDTVSWYQQALGQGPQFIFQYYEEEERQRGNFPDRFSGHQFPNYSSELNVNALLLGDSALYLCASSLSRETQYFGPGTRLLVL.